This record covers a single T cell receptor beta chain. Its specificity is not known. The treatment was: around 19 received Ad26.COV2.S at low or high dose, single or two shots; roughly five received placebo; per-sample allocation not given. Repertoires come from day 63 after the first vaccine or placebo injection. This sample stems from a study of Ad26.COV2.S vaccination and SARS-CoV-2 variants. Study-level results: Analyses of TCR breadth and depth may have underestimated total T cell responses.

Clones were sequenced by immunoSEQ multiplex PCR, and TCRdb holds only the in-frame ones, with some missing. Among roughly 350,000 clones listed, roughly 91% were seen once. The sequences come from peripheral blood, collected in a trial of Ad26.COV2.S vaccine versus placebo. The receptor was isolated from a person between 18 and 65 years old who received the Ad26.COV2.S COVID-19 vaccine or a placebo.

CDR3: CASSQSRQAEKLFF. The CDR3 DNA reads TGTGCCAGCAGCCAATCACGCCAGGCTGAAAAACTGTTTTTT. The chain uses TRBV16 and TRBJ1-4; D is uncertain. CDR3 length: 14 residues. Trimming left V 0 bases short and J 7 bases short, with 9 bases between. Germline V gene lookup returns CDR1 KGHSY and CDR2 FQNENV. The complete variable domain, with remaining parts taken from reference TRBV16 and TRBJ1-4, reads GEEVAQTPKHLVRGEGQKAKLYCAPIKGHSYVFWYQQVLKNEFKFLISFQNENVFDETGMPKERFSAKCLPNSPCSLEIQATKLEDSAVYFCASSQSRQAEKLFFGSGTQLSVL.